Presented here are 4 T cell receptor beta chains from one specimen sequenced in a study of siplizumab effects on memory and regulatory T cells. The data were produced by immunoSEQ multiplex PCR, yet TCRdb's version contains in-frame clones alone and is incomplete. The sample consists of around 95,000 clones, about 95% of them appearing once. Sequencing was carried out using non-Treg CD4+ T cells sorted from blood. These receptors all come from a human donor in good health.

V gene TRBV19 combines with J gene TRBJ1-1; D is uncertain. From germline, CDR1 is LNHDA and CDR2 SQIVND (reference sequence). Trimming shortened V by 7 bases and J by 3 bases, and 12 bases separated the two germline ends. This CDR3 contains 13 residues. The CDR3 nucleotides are TGTGCCAGTATGGTTAGGGAGTACACTGAAGCTTTCTTT. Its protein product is CASMVREYTEAFF.

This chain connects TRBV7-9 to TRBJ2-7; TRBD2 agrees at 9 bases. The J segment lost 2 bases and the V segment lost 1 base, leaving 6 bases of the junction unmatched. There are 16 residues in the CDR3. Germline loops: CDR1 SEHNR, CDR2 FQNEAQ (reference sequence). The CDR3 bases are TGTGCCAGCAGCTTAGATGCGGGAGGGGTAGCCTACGAGCAGTACTTC. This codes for CASSLDAGGVAYEQYF.

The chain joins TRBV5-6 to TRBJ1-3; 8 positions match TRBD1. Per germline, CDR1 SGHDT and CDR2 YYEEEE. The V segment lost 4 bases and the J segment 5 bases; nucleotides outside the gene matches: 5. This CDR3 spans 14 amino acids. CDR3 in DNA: TGTGCCAGCAGCCTACGGACAGGGCGAAACACCATATATTTT. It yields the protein CASSLRTGRNTIYF. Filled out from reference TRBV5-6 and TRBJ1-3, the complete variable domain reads DAGVTQSPTHLIKTRGQQVTLRCSPKSGHDTVSWYQQALGQGPQFIFQYYEEEERQRGNFPDRFSGHQFPNYSSELNVNALLLGDSALYLCASSLRTGRNTIYFGEGSWLTVV.

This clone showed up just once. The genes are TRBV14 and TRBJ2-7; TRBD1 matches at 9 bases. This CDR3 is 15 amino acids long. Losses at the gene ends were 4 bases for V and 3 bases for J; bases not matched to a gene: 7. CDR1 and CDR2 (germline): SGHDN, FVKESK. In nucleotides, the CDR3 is TGTGCCAGCAGCCGAGGAAGACAGGGGGGCTACGAGCAGTACTTC. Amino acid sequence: CASSRGRQGGYEQYF.